Here is one T cell receptor beta chain with its context. Its antigen remains unidentified. This entry comes from a study of pediatric ulcerative colitis. Study outcomes and limitations: Two patients' blood samples yielded substantially fewer templates. Repertoires came from total lymphocyte DNA, so rare subsets like regulatory T cells may be missed.

Samples were sequenced at Survey level, maximum 500,000 reads. Profiling relied on immunoSEQ multiplex PCR, and the TCRdb table lists in-frame clones only, not all of them. Of about 36,000 clones in the sample, around three quarters were seen once. Rectal tissue came from one to two pinch biopsies taken at colonoscopy. The CDR3 sequence is 15 residues long. Germline V gene sequence: CDR1 SGHVS, CDR2 FQNEAQ. V shed 3 bases and J 8 bases; nucleotides not matched to a gene: 10. The clonotype was recovered from a boy aged 5-17 years with moderate ulcerative colitis. V usage is TRBV7-8 and J usage is TRBJ2-1, with 7 nucleotides matching TRBD2. The sequenced material came from gut tissue. CDR3 protein: CASSFGAGARDEQFF. In nucleotides, the CDR3 is TGTGCCAGCAGCTTCGGTGCGGGAGCCAGGGATGAGCAGTTCTTC.